These 17 T cell receptor beta chains were sequenced from one sample in a study of beta chain features in type 1 diabetes. The study's findings and limits: Type 1 diabetes patients showed a moderate but significant shortening of TCRB CDR3s in all four CD4+ subsets.

The antigens these receptors bind are not known. Expressed TCRB transcripts were sequenced because the isolated RNA had all been reverse transcribed beforehand. Repertoires were generated with immunoSEQ multiplex PCR, while TCRdb's copy carries only in-frame clones and drops some. The data contain some 640,000 clones, roughly 13% of them singletons. The sequenced sample consisted of naive CD4+ T cells from blood. The receptors shown here come from a man between 18 and 29 years old with type 1 diabetes.

This clone was seen more than once but under ten times. The CDR3 is CASSTDRVYGYTF. Here the CDR3 DNA reads TGTGCCAGCTCAACCGACAGGGTATATGGCTACACCTTC. J is TRBJ1-2 and V is TRBV18; 7 bases are a match to TRBD1. Germline V CDR1 and CDR2: KGHSH, LQKENI. Trimming removed 5 bases from V and 5 bases from J; junction bases left unmatched: 5. The CDR3 has 13 amino acids.

In its sample, this clone was seen a few times. The chain combines TRBV30 with TRBJ1-4; D possibly corresponds to TRBD1 (6 bases). The germline V and J ends were trimmed by 0 bases and 8 bases, with 13 bases remaining between them. The CDR3 runs 14 residues. Germline V gives CDR1 GTSNPN, CDR2 SVGIG (reference sequence). DNA for the CDR3: TGTGCCTGGAGTGTGAGGCAGGGACACGAAAAACTGTTTTTT. This codes for CAWSVRQGHEKLFF.

The chain recombines TRBV27 with TRBJ1-1; tentatively, D is TRBD1 (5 bases). CDR1 and CDR2 (germline): MNHEY, SMNVEV (reference sequence). This CDR3 is built from 15 residues. Trimming took 0 bases from V and 3 from J, leaving 11 bases between them. CDR3 coding DNA: TGTGCCAGCAGTTTATCTGGGGGTTTATACACTGAAGCTTTCTTT. Protein sequence: CASSLSGGLYTEAFF.

The chain's CDR3 is CASSLDYGYTF. The CDR3 DNA sequence: TGTGCCAGCAGTTTAGACTATGGCTACACCTTC. The V and J genes are TRBV28 and TRBJ1-2; D is uncertain. This CDR3 is 11 amino acids long. Germline-derived CDR1 and CDR2 are MDHEN and SYDVKM. V gave up 2 bases and J gave up 3 bases, with 1 base separating them.

A few counts support this clone. The chain has TRBV28 and TRBJ2-6; no clear D. Germline CDR1 reads MDHEN; CDR2 reads SYDVKM. This CDR3 is built from 16 residues. V was pared by 1 base and J by 2 bases, with 9 bases between. The chain's CDR3 is CASSLFPGTGANVLTF. The CDR3 DNA reads TGTGCCAGCAGTTTATTCCCCGGAACTGGGGCCAACGTCCTGACTTTC.

The rearrangement links TRBV6-5 to TRBJ2-7; D might be TRBD1 (6 bases). Trimming shortened V by 4 bases and J by 3 bases, and 10 bases separated the two germline ends. CDR3 length: 13 residues. The germline gives CDR1 MNHEY, CDR2 SVGAGI. The CDR3 nucleotides read TGTGCCAGCAGTTTCAGACAGGACTACGAGCAGTACTTC. Translated: CASSFRQDYEQYF.

The chain is built from TRBV11-2 and TRBJ2-3; 10 nucleotides align to TRBD2. CDR1 SGHAT and CDR2 FQNNGV come from the germline V gene. The CDR3 spans 15 residues. The trim removed 5 bases at V and 0 bases at J, leaving 2 bases unmatched. The CDR3 DNA follows: TGTGCCAGCAGCAAGACTAGCGGGAGCACAGATACGCAGTATTTT. Its translation: CASSKTSGSTDTQYF.

This rearrangement joins TRBV4-3 to TRBJ1-1; D remains ambiguous. V was cut by 3 bases and J by 5 bases, with 13 bases left in between. The CDR3 length is 14 residues. CDR1 is LGHNA and CDR2 is YSLEER in the germline V gene. The CDR3 loop is CASSHARGGTEAFF. In nucleotides, the CDR3 is TGCGCCAGCAGCCATGCCCGGGGAGGGACTGAAGCTTTCTTT.

The gene calls are TRBV18 and TRBJ1-1, with D uncertain. The CDR3 has 14 amino acids. Trimming removed 3 bases from V and 5 bases from J, with 13 bases in between. The germline gives CDR1 KGHSH, CDR2 LQKENI. The CDR3 sequence: CASSPRTATTEAFF. Here the CDR3 DNA reads TGTGCCAGCTCACCCCGGACTGCAACGACTGAAGCTTTCTTT.

This clone was seen a few times. Distinct nucleotide sequences in the sample also encode this CDR3. This sequence joins TRBV28 and TRBJ2-7; D gene unclear. This CDR3 is built from 12 residues. The V gene lost 6 bases and the J gene lost 0 bases, with 6 bases spanning the gap. From germline, CDR1 is MDHEN and CDR2 SYDVKM. The CDR3 reads CASSPDSYEQYF. The DNA of the CDR3 is TGTGCCAGCAGCCCGGACTCCTACGAGCAGTACTTC.

This clone was counted only a few times. The genes are TRBV5-1 and TRBJ2-7; 8 bases match TRBD2. Germline loops: CDR1 SGHRS, CDR2 YFSETQ. CDR3 size: 15 residues. V gave up 0 bases and J gave up 6 bases; unmatched junction bases: 8. The CDR3 loop is CASSLEAGGFSEQYF. As DNA, the CDR3 is TGCGCCAGCAGCTTGGAGGCGGGAGGTTTCTCCGAGCAGTACTTC.

The rearrangement uses TRBV7-2 and TRBJ2-3, with no clear D. V lost 6 bases to trimming and J lost 4 bases, with 11 bases between them. The CDR3 contains 13 residues. The germline gives CDR1 SGHTA, CDR2 FQGNSA. The CDR3 region is CASRPVWADTQYF. The CDR3 DNA reads as TGTGCCAGCAGGCCCGTCTGGGCAGATACGCAGTATTTT.

This clone has only a few counts. CDR3 protein: CASSLDRVADTQYF. The CDR3 nucleotides read TGTGCCAGCAGCTTAGACAGGGTGGCGGATACGCAGTATTTT. V is TRBV7-2 and J is TRBJ2-3; tentative D call: TRBD1 (6 bases). In germline, CDR1 is SGHTA, CDR2 FQGNSA. V was trimmed by 1 base and J by 6 bases, leaving 11 bases between them. The CDR3 loop spans 14 amino acids.

This chain connects TRBV29-1 to TRBJ1-1; D unclear. Trimming took off 7 bases at V and 0 bases at J, with 12 bases between the two ends. The germline V gene encodes CDR1 SQVTM and CDR2 ANQGSEA. The CDR3 extends over 13 amino acids. The CDR3 spells CSEKQQMNTEAFF. DNA of the CDR3: TGCAGCGAGAAGCAGCAAATGAACACTGAAGCTTTCTTT.

This chain joins TRBV7-8 and TRBJ2-5; possibly TRBD1 for D (6 bases). The CDR3 totals 17 residues. V was clipped by 6 bases and J by 3 bases, with 23 bases between them. Germline CDR1 is SGHVS and CDR2 is FQNEAQ. This CDR3 reads CASSSPFGRGGEETQYF. The CDR3 DNA reads TGTGCCAGCAGTTCTCCTTTCGGCAGGGGTGGGGAAGAGACCCAGTACTTC.

V usage is TRBV28 and J usage is TRBJ1-2, with a possible D match to TRBD1 (6 bases). Germline CDR1 is MDHEN and CDR2 is SYDVKM. The CDR3 totals 15 residues. The V gene lost 7 bases and the J gene lost 3 bases, with 18 bases spanning the gap. CDR3 residues: CASTTTTGFDYGYTF. As DNA, the CDR3 is TGTGCCAGCACCACCACCACAGGGTTCGACTATGGCTACACCTTC.

This clone was detected a few times. V is TRBV5-8 and J is TRBJ2-5; 11 nucleotides agree with TRBD2. The V segment lost 4 bases and the J segment 2 bases; nucleotides outside the gene matches: 10. The CDR3 covers 17 residues. The germline gives CDR1 SGHTS, CDR2 YDEGEE. CDR3 bases: TGTGCCAGCAGCCCGGGGGGGACTAGCGGTCTGCAAGAGACCCAGTACTTC. Its protein is CASSPGGTSGLQETQYF.